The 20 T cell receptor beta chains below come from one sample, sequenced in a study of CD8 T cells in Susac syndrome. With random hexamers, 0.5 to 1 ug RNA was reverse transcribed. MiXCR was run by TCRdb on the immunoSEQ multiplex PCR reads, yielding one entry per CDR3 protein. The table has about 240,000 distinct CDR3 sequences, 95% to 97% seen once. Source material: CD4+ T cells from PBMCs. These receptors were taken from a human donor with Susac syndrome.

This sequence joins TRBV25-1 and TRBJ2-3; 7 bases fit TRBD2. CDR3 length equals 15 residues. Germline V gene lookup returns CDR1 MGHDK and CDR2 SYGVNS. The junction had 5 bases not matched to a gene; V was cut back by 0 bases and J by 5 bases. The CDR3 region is CASSEYSGGRDTQYF. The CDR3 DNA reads TGTGCCAGCAGTGAATACTCGGGAGGTCGAGATACGCAGTATTTT.

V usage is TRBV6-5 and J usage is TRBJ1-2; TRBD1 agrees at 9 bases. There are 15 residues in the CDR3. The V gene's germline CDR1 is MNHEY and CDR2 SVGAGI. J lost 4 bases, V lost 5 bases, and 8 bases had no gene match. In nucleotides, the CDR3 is TGTGCCAGCAGTCGCCAGACAGGGGGAGGCTATGGCTACACCTTC. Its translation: CASSRQTGGGYGYTF.

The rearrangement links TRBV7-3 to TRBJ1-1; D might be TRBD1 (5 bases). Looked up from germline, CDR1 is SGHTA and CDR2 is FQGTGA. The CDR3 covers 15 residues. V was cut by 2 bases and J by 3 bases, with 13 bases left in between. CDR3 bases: TGTGCCAGCAGCTTATTCGGGGGAGTTGACACTGAAGCTTTCTTT. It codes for CASSLFGGVDTEAFF.

CDR3 in amino acids: CASSSEYGYTF. The CDR3 DNA follows: TGCGCCAGCAGCTCGGAATATGGCTACACCTTC. The V gene is TRBV5-1, the J gene TRBJ1-2, with D unresolved. Germline CDR1 SGHRS, CDR2 YFSETQ. This CDR3 contains 11 residues. Trimming took off 3 bases at V and 5 bases at J, with 5 bases between the two ends.

The CDR3 loop is CASSYGQGYNEQFF. CDR3 sequence (DNA): TGTGCCAGCAGCTATGGACAGGGCTACAATGAGCAGTTCTTC. This rearrangement joins TRBV12-3 or TRBV12-4 to TRBJ2-1, with TRBD1 matching 8 bases. The trim removed 6 bases at V and 3 bases at J, leaving 4 bases unmatched. CDR3 length equals 14 residues.

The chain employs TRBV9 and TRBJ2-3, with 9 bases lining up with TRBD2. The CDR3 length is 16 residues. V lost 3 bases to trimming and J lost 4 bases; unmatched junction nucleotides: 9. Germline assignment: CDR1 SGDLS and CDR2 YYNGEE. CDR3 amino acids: CASSGRGGRGADTQYF. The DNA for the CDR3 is TGTGCCAGCAGCGGACGGGGCGGGAGGGGTGCAGATACGCAGTATTTT.

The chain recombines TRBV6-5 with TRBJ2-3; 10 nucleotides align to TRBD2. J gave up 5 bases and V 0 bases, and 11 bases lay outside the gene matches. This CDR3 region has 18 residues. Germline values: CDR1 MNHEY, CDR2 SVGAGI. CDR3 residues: CASSYSPPSGSWVDTQYF. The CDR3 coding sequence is TGTGCCAGCAGTTACTCCCCACCTAGCGGGAGTTGGGTAGATACGCAGTATTTT.

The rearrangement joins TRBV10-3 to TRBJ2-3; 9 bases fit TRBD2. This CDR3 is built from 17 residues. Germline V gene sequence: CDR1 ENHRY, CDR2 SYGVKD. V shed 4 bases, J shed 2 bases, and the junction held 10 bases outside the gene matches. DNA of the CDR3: TGTGCCATCAGTGTTCGTACTGCGGGAGGGGTCACAGATACGCAGTATTTT. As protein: CAISVRTAGGVTDTQYF.

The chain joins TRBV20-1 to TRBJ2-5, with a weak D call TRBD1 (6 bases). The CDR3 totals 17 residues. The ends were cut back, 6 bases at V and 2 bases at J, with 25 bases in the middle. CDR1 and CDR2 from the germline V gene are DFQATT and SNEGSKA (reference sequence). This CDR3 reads CSASPSKGWGPQETQYF. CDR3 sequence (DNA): TGCAGTGCCTCCCCTTCGAAGGGGTGGGGGCCTCAAGAGACCCAGTACTTC.

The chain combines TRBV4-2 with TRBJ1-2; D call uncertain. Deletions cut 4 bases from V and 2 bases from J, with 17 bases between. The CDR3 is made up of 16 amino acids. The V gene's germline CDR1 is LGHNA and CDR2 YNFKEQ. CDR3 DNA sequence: TGTGCCAGCAGCCGAAGGGCAGGAGAACAAAACTATGGCTACACCTTC. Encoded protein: CASSRRAGEQNYGYTF.

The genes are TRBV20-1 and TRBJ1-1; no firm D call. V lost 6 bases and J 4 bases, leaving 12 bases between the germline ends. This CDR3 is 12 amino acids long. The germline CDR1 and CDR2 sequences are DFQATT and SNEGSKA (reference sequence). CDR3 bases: TGCAGTGCCTCCCCTCCGAGCACTGAAGCTTTCTTT. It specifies CSASPPSTEAFF.

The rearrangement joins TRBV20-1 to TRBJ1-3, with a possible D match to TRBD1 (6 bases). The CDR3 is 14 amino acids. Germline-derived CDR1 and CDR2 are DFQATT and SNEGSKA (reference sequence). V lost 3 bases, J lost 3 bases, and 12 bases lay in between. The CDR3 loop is CSASGGGGGNTIYF. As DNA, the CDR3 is TGCAGTGCTAGCGGGGGGGGCGGTGGAAACACCATATATTTT.

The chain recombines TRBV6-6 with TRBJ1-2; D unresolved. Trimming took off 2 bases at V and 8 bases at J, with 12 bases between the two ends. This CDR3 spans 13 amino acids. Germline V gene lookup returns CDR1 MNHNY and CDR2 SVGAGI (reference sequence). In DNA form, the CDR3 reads TGTGCCAGCAGTTACGTGGAGTGGAACGGCTACACCTTC. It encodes CASSYVEWNGYTF.

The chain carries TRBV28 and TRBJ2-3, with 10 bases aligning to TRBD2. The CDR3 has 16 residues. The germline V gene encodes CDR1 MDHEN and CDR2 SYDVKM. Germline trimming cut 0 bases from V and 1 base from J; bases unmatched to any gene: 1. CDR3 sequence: CASSLWLAGGTDTQYF. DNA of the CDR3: TGTGCCAGCAGTTTATGGCTAGCGGGAGGCACAGATACGCAGTATTTT.

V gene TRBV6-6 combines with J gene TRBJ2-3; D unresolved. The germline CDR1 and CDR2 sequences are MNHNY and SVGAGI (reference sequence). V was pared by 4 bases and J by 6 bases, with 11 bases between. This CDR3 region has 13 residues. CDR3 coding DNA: TGTGCCAGCAGTTTCCCGGTTGGGGATACGCAGTATTTT. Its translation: CASSFPVGDTQYF.

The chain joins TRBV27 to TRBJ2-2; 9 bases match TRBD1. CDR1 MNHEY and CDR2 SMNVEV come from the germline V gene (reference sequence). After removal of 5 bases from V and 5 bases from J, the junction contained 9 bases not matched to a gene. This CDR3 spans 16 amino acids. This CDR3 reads CASSRDRVESTGELFF. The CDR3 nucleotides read TGTGCCAGCAGTCGGGACAGGGTGGAAAGTACCGGGGAGCTGTTTTTT.

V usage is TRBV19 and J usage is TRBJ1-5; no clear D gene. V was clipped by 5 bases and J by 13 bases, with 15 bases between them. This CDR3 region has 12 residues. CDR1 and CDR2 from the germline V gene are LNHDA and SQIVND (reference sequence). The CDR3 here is CASSEDAHLQHF. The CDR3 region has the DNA TGTGCCAGTAGTGAGGACGCGCATTTACAGCATTTT.

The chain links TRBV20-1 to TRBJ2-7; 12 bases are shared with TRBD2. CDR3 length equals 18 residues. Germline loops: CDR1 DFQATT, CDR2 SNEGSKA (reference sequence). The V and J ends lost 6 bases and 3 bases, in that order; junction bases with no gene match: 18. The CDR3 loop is CSARGLAGDFPPRYEQYF. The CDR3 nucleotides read TGCAGTGCAAGGGGACTAGCGGGCGACTTCCCCCCCCGCTACGAGCAGTACTTC.

In DNA form, the CDR3 reads TGTGCCAGCAGCCCGATGGGGCGGACCCAGTACTTC. Encoded protein: CASSPMGRTQYF. V gene TRBV14 combines with J gene TRBJ2-5; D may be TRBD1 (5 bases). CDR3 length: 12 amino acids. V was clipped by 4 bases and J by 7 bases, with 10 bases between them. Germline V CDR1 and CDR2: SGHDN, FVKESK.

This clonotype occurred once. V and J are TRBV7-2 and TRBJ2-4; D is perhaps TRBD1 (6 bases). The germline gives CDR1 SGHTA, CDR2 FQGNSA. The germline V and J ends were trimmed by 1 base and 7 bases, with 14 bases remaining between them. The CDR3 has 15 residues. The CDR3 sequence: CASSLGSGAGNIQYF. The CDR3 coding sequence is TGTGCCAGCAGCTTAGGATCAGGGGCTGGGAACATTCAGTACTTC.